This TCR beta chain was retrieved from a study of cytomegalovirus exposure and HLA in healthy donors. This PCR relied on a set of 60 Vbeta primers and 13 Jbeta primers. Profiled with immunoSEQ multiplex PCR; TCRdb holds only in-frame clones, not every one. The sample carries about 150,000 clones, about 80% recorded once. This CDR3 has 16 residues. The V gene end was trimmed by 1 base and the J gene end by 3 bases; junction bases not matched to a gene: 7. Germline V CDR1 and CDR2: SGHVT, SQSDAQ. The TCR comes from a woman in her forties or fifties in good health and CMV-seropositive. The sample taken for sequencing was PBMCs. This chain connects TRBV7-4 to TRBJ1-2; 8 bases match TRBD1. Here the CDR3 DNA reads TGTGCCAGCAGCTTAGTGGACAGGGTTTGGGACTATGGCTACACCTTC. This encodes CASSLVDRVWDYGYTF.